The 10 T cell receptor beta chains below were found in one sample sequenced in a study of blood T cell repertoires in COVID-19. The method was immunoSEQ multiplex PCR; TCRdb's version includes in-frame clones alone and lacks a portion of them. The sample lists tens of thousands of clones, approximately 83% occurring once. Sequenced material: peripheral blood. All receptors derive from a woman older than 75 with COVID-19, enrolled during active disease.

This clone has a handful of counts. The J gene is TRBJ2-7, the V gene TRBV15, with D possibly matching TRBD2 (6 bases). Trimming shortened V by 1 base and J by 0 bases, and 7 bases separated the two germline ends. The CDR3 covers 14 residues. Germline-derived CDR1 and CDR2 are LNHNV and YYDKDF (reference sequence). The CDR3 nucleotides read TGTGCCACCAGCAGAGGCGGGGCCTCCTACGAGCAGTACTTC. Protein: CATSRGGASYEQYF.

This rearrangement joins TRBV12-2 to TRBJ1-5; no DNA check was done on the table's D call, TRBD1. TRBV12-2 is marked as a pseudogene. The CDR3 loop spans 20 amino acids. The CDR3 DNA is TGTGCAAGTCGAATCAAAACCGGGACAAAAAAAAGGCATAGCAATCAGCCCCAGCATTTT. Translation gives CASRIKTGTKKRHSNQPQHF.

The V and J genes are TRBV7-2 and TRBJ2-1; D might be TRBD2 (6 bases). This CDR3 contains 16 residues. V was clipped by 4 bases and J by 0 bases, with 13 bases between them. Germline lookup yields CDR1 SGHTA and CDR2 FQGNSA. The DNA for the CDR3 is TGTGCCAGCAGCTCACACCGGGACTCCTCCTACAATGAGCAGTTCTTC. This codes for CASSSHRDSSYNEQFF.

This sequence joins TRBV28 and TRBJ2-5; D is perhaps TRBD1 (6 bases). CDR3 length: 15 residues. The V end was cut by 0 bases, the J end by 1 base, with 9 bases between. Germline CDR1 MDHEN, CDR2 SYDVKM. CDR3 sequence (DNA): TGTGCCAGCAGTTTATGGAACAGGGCCCAAGAGACCCAGTACTTC. Translation: CASSLWNRAQETQYF.

This clone is a singleton in its sample. This chain joins TRBV24-1 and TRBJ2-7; TRBD1 agrees at 7 bases. The CDR3 covers 14 residues. Per germline, CDR1 KGHDR and CDR2 SFDVKD. Unmatched junction bases numbered 4, after V lost 5 bases and J lost 1 base. This CDR3 is CATSAQGQSYEQYF. As DNA, the CDR3 is TGTGCCACCAGTGCCCAGGGACAGTCCTACGAGCAGTACTTC.

The chain has TRBV5-4 and TRBJ2-7; TRBD2 might be the D (6 bases). The V end was cut by 3 bases, the J end by 7 bases, with 14 bases between. The CDR3 sequence is 13 residues long. Germline CDR1 and CDR2: SGHNT and YYREEE (reference sequence). The CDR3 protein is CASSSEVAGEQYF. The CDR3 DNA reads TGTGCCAGCAGCTCCGAGGTGGCGGGGGAGCAGTACTTC.

The chain uses TRBV9 and TRBJ2-7; unclear D gene. The CDR3 spans 15 residues. With 0 bases removed from V and 4 bases from J, the gap between germline ends came to 14 bases. In germline, CDR1 is SGDLS, CDR2 YYNGEE. Here the CDR3 reads CASSVGYAAGYEQYF. CDR3 in DNA: TGTGCCAGCAGCGTAGGATATGCGGCTGGGTACGAGCAGTACTTC.

J is TRBJ1-6 and V is TRBV5-1; 8 bases agree with TRBD1. V was clipped by 5 bases and J by 7 bases; unmatched bases: 2. This CDR3 comprises 13 residues. The germline V gene encodes CDR1 SGHRS and CDR2 YFSETQ. The CDR3 DNA reads as TGCGCCAGCAGACAGGGGGTAAATTCACCCCTCCACTTT. It codes for CASRQGVNSPLHF.

The CDR3 reads CASSSRAWDEQYF. The CDR3 bases are TGTGCCAGCAGCTCCAGGGCGTGGGACGAGCAGTACTTC. The rearrangement joins TRBV7-2 to TRBJ2-7, with D possibly matching TRBD1 (5 bases). Germline V gene sequence: CDR1 SGHTA, CDR2 FQGNSA. Trimming removed 4 bases at V and 5 bases at J, with 12 bases between. The CDR3 runs to 13 residues.

This clone was seen just once. CDR3 sequence: CASRLRGSGNTIYF. CDR3 bases: TGTGCCAGCAGACTCAGGGGCTCTGGAAACACCATATATTTT. V usage is TRBV28 and J usage is TRBJ1-3, with D possibly TRBD1 on 6 matching bases. V was clipped by 6 bases and J by 0 bases, with 9 bases between them. Looked up from germline, CDR1 is MDHEN and CDR2 is SYDVKM. The CDR3 runs 14 residues.